Included here is one TCR beta chain sequence, with context. This entry comes from a study of control samples from healthy donors and cancer patients. Germline values: CDR1 MDHEN, CDR2 SYDVKM. Trimming removed 3 bases at V and 1 base at J, with 9 bases between. The CDR3 contains 14 residues. Produced via immunoSEQ multiplex PCR; TCRdb's table is partial and in-frame only. The sample consists of some 71,000 clones, approximately 90% of them appearing once. The V gene is TRBV28, the J gene TRBJ1-1; no definite D call. This TCR came from a woman aged 45-60 years with colorectal cancer. Sequenced input: PBMCs. Here the CDR3 reads CASSLGRWNTEAFF. As DNA, the CDR3 is TGTGCCAGCAGTTTGGGCAGGTGGAACACTGAAGCTTTCTTT. The full variable domain, rest sourced from reference TRBV28 and TRBJ1-1, is DVKVTQSSRYLVKRTGEKVFLECVQDMDHENMFWYRQDPGLGLRLIYFSYDVKMKEKGDIPEGYSVSREKKERFSLILESASTNQTSMYLCASSLGRWNTEAFFGQGTRLTVV.